This TCR beta chain is from a study of blood T cells in healthy people across ages. Primed by a sample-barcoded 5' primer and a J-beta primer mix, a second PCR proceeded for roughly 7 to 12 cycles. A single record per CDR3 protein comes from TCRdb applying MiXCR to the 5' RACE reads. The sample lists 550,000 to 750,000 distinct CDR3 sequences, around a fifth occurring once. Germline-derived CDR1 and CDR2 are WSHSY and SAAADI. The CDR3 length is 13 residues. Study-level points and caveats: Unsorted PBMC material precluded a definitive naive versus antigen-experienced comparison.

About this clonotype: Its antigen is currently unknown.

The specimen was blood. The sequence was collected from a man aged 65 to 79 in good health. The rearrangement uses TRBV10-2 and TRBJ2-5; D is undetermined. The J call may not be correct, given that the DNA end is closer to TRBJ2-7. The CDR3 nucleotides read TGCGCCAGCAGTGAGTCGTTGGGTTCCGAGCAGTACTTC. Amino acid sequence: CASSESLGSEQYF.